The clone carrying this T cell receptor beta chain was observed a few times. Its antigen is not identified. These data belong to a study of response to subunit inactivated influenza vaccine. Findings and caveats of the study: Authors suggested each seasonal influenza vaccination recruits few new T cells.

The CDR3 contains 13 residues. Trimming took off 3 bases at V and 4 bases at J, with 10 bases between the two ends. CDR1 is SEHNR and CDR2 is FQNEAQ in the germline V gene (reference sequence). TCRdb analysed the RT-PCR reads with MiXCR anew, one entry per CDR3 protein. The repertoire has hundreds of thousands of distinct CDR3 sequences, about 14% of them found once; the top ten carry about 7.6%. The sequence was collected from a middle-aged man who received an inactivated influenza vaccine. Sequencing was performed on PBMCs from blood, taken about 14 days before vaccination. The J gene is TRBJ2-7, the V gene TRBV7-9; possibly TRBD2 for D (5 bases). The CDR3, as DNA: TGTGCCAGCAGCTTGGACTTATTTTACGAGCAGTACTTC. Its translation is CASSLDLFYEQYF.